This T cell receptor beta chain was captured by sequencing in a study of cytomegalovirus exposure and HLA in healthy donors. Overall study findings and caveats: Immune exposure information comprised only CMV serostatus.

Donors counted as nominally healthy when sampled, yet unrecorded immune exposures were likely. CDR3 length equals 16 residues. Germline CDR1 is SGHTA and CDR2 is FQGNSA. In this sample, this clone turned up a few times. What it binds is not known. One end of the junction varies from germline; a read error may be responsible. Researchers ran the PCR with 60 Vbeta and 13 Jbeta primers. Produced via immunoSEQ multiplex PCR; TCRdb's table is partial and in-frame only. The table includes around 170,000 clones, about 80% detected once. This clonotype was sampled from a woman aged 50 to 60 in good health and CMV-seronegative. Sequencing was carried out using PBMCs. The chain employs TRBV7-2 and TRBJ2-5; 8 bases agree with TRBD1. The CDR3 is CASSPQPGQVQKTQYF. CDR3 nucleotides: TGTGCCAGCAGCCCACAACCGGGACAGGTCCAAAAGACCCAGTACTTC.